The clone carrying this TCR beta chain was observed at least ten times. In the study's own analysis: The number of TCRs in each sample had a median of 95,638 and spanned about 20,000 to 690,600. Each CDR3 protein is one row after TCRdb ran MiXCR on the RACE reads. These V and J calls rely on TCRdb rather than the paper's analysis. Counted here are some 350,000 distinct CDR3 sequences, around 7% occurring once; the ten biggest clones make up about 8%. The sample comes from a study of human T cells and chemical hapten exposure. As for the study in general: Once 0.01% DPC had been applied to the upper back by patch test, readings were taken at 6 days.

Sample time point: patch test 1, 2 weeks after DPC sensitization. Noted treatment: therapeutic diphenylcyclopropenone sensitization with weekly scalp DPC. CDR3 length equals 15 residues. CDR1 and CDR2 from the germline V gene are LGHDT and YNNKEL (reference sequence). V lost 7 bases to trimming and J lost 8 bases; unmatched junction nucleotides: 11. The material was whole blood, obtained in connection with sensitization to the hapten diphenylcyclopropenone (DPC). The gene calls are TRBV3-1 and TRBJ2-3; 11 nucleotides line up with TRBD2. This clonotype originated in a woman aged 18 to 35 with alopecia areata. Some clones in this sample may be carry-over from other donors' samples. In nucleotides, the CDR3 is TGTGCCAGCACCCTAGCGGGGGGTCGCCTCGTTACGCAGTATTTT. This encodes CASTLAGGRLVTQYF.